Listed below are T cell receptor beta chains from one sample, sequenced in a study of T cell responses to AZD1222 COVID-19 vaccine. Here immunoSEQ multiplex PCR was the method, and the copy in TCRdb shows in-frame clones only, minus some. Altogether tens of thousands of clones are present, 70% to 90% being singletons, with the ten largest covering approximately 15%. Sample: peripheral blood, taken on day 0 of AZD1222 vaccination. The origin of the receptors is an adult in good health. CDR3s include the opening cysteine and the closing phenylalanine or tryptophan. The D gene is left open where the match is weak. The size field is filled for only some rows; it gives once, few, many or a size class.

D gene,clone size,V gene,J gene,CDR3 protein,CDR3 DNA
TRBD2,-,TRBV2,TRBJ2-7,CASSGLLAREQYF,TGTGCCAGCAGTGGTCTACTAGCGAGGGAGCAGTACTTC
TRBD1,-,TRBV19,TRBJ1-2,CASSIGGGSTNYGYTF,TGTGCCAGTAGTATTGGAGGGGGCAGCACTAACTATGGCTACACCTTC
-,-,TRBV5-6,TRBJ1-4,CASSAIATNEKLFF,TGTGCCAGTAGCGCCATAGCAACTAATGAAAAACTGTTTTTT
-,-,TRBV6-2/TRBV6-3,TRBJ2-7,CASSYSKGGRVYEQYF,TGTGCCAGCAGTTACTCGAAGGGGGGGCGTGTATACGAGCAGTACTTC
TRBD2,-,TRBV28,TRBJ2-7,CASSSGEVGEQYF,TGTGCCAGCAGTAGCGGGGAAGTCGGCGAGCAGTACTTC
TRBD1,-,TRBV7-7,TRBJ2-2,CASSPGTGEGTGELFF,TGTGCTAGCAGCCCTGGGACAGGGGAGGGAACCGGGGAGCTGTTTTTT
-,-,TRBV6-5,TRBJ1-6,CASAGDGSPLHF,TGTGCCAGCGCGGGGGACGGGTCACCCCTCCACTTT
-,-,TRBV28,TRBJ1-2,CASRLGGIGGYTF,TGTGCCAGCAGATTGGGAGGGATCGGTGGCTACACCTTC
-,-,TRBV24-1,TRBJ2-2,CATSDFGEPNTGELFF,TGTGCCACCAGTGATTTCGGAGAACCGAACACCGGGGAGCTGTTTTTT
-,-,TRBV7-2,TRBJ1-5,CASSLVGASNQPQHF,TGTGCCAGCAGCTTAGTAGGGGCGAGCAATCAGCCCCAGCATTTT
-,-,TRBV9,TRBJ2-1,CASSVSGGRGSYNEQFF,TGTGCCAGCAGCGTGAGTGGGGGGCGCGGGTCCTACAATGAGCAGTTCTTC
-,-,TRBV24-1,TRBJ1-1,CATSDPRGGGTEAFF,TGTGCCACCAGTGATCCACGCGGGGGAGGCACTGAAGCTTTCTTT
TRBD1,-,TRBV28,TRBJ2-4,CASHRQGVRNIQYF,TGTGCCAGCCATCGACAGGGGGTGCGAAACATTCAGTACTTC
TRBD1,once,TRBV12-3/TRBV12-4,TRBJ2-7,CACSGQGFYEQYF,TGTGCCTGTTCTGGACAGGGATTTTACGAGCAGTACTTC
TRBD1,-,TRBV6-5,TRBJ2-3,CASSRDRSTDTQYF,TGTGCCAGCAGCCGGGACAGAAGCACAGATACGCAGTATTTT
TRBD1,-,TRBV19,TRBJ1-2,CASSKGTGSYGYTF,TGTGCCAGTAGTAAAGGGACAGGTTCATATGGCTACACCTTC
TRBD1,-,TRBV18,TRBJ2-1,CASSQTDRASAEQFF,TGTGCCAGCTCACAAACGGACAGGGCTAGCGCTGAGCAGTTCTTC
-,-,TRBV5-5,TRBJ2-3,CASSSLDTDTQYF,TGTGCCAGCAGCTCTCTTGATACAGATACGCAGTATTTT
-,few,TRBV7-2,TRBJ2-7,CASSRHGGGQRYEQYF,TGTGCCAGCAGCCGCCATGGAGGGGGACAGAGATACGAGCAGTACTTC
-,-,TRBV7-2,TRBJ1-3,CASSLGPVSGGNTIYF,TGTGCCAGCAGCTTAGGGCCCGTATCGGGGGGTAACACCATATATTTT
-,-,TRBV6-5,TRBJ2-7,CASSYPNSLEQYF,TGTGCCAGCAGTTACCCAAACAGCCTGGAGCAGTACTTC
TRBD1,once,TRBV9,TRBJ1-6,CASSPRDRVSYGPLHF,TGTGCCAGCAGCCCACGGGACAGGGTTTCATATGGACCCCTCCACTTT
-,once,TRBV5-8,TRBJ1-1,CASSPLRGGSTEAFF,TGTGCCAGCAGCCCACTCAGGGGAGGAAGCACTGAAGCTTTCTTT
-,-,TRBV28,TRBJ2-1,CASLVPGGSYNEQFF,TGTGCCAGCCTCGTTCCTGGGGGCTCCTACAATGAGCAGTTCTTC
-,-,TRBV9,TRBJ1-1,CASSARQDTNTEAFF,TGTGCCAGCAGCGCCAGACAGGACACGAACACTGAAGCTTTCTTT
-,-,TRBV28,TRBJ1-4,CASSLWETESNEKLFF,TGTGCCAGCAGTTTGTGGGAGACAGAGAGTAATGAAAAACTGTTTTTT
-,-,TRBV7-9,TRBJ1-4,CASSVDNHGANEKLFF,TGTGCCAGCAGCGTAGATAACCATGGGGCTAATGAAAAACTGTTTTTT
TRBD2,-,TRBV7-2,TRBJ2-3,CASSLAVLAGGPGTDTQYF,TGTGCCAGCAGCTTAGCGGTACTAGCGGGGGGCCCTGGAACAGATACGCAGTATTTT
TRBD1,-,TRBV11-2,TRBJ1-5,CASSVGTAQPQHF,TGTGCCAGCAGCGTAGGGACAGCTCAGCCCCAGCATTTT
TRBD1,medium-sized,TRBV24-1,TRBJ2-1,CATSDPRQGGSNEQFF,TGTGCCACCAGTGACCCTAGACAGGGGGGTTCCAATGAGCAGTTCTTC
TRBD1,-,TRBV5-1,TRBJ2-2,CASSLSGGIGELFF,TGCGCCAGCAGCTTGTCAGGGGGCATCGGGGAGCTGTTTTTT
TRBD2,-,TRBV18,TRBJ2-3,CASSPFRRGVRDTQYF,TGTGCCAGCTCACCATTCCGGCGGGGGGTCAGAGATACGCAGTATTTT
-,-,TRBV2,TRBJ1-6,CASSVGNSPLHF,TGTGCCAGCAGTGTGGGAAATTCACCCCTCCACTTT
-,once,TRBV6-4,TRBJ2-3,CASSDGAASTDTQYF,TGTGCCAGCAGTGACGGGGCAGCTAGCACAGATACGCAGTATTTT
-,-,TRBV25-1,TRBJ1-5,CASSETGRNQPQHF,TGTGCCAGCAGTGAAACAGGGAGAAATCAGCCCCAGCATTTT
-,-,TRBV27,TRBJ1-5,CASSLVEGQPQHF,TGTGCCAGCAGTTTAGTGGAGGGTCAGCCCCAGCATTTT
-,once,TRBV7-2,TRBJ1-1,CASSPVRGTEAFF,TGTGCCAGCAGTCCGGTCCGGGGTACTGAAGCTTTCTTT
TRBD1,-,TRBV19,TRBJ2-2,CASSLGRQGSGELFF,TGTGCCAGTAGTCTCGGACGACAGGGGAGCGGGGAGCTGTTTTTT
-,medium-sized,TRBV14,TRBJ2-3,CASSPTGGLTDTQYF,TGTGCCAGCAGCCCCACCGGCGGCCTCACAGATACGCAGTATTTT
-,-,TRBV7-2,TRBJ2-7,CASSFQVRDYEQYF,TGTGCCAGCAGTTTCCAGGTTAGGGACTACGAGCAGTACTTC
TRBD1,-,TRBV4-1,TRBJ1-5,CASSQDRFSGQANQPQHF,TGCGCCAGCAGCCAAGATCGATTTTCAGGACAGGCCAATCAGCCCCAGCATTTT
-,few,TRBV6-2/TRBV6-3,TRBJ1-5,CASSYSTGHGKGYSNQPQHF,TGTGCCAGCAGTTACTCGACGGGACACGGAAAGGGGTATAGCAATCAGCCCCAGCATTTT
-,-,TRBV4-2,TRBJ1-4,CASSPRKTATNEKLFF,TGTGCCAGCAGCCCAAGAAAGACAGCAACTAATGAAAAACTGTTTTTT
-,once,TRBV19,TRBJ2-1,CASSMIPSEQFF,TGTGCCAGTAGTATGATACCAAGTGAGCAGTTCTTC
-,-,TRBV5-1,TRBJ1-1,CASSSQISGGEAFF,TGCGCCAGCAGCTCCCAGATTAGCGGAGGGGAAGCTTTCTTT
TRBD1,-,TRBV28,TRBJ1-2,CASSFRPGQSINYGYTF,TGTGCCAGCAGTTTCCGGCCGGGACAGAGTATTAACTATGGCTACACCTTC
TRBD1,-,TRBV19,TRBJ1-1,CASSIRQGAIAEAFF,TGTGCCAGTAGTATCAGACAGGGGGCTATCGCTGAAGCTTTCTTT
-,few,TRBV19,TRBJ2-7,CASDRSGTYEQYF,TGTGCCAGTGACAGGAGCGGGACCTACGAGCAGTACTTC
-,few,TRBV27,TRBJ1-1,CASSFRTVGNTEAFF,TGTGCCAGCAGTTTTCGGACCGTGGGGAACACTGAAGCTTTCTTT
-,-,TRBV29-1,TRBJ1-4,CSVVAEKLFF,TGCAGCGTTGTAGCGGAAAAACTGTTTTTT
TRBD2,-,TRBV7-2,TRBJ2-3,CASSLLAGGGDTQYF,TGTGCCAGCAGCTTATTAGCGGGGGGGGGAGATACGCAGTATTTT
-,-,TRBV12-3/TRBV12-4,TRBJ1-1,CASSLGGGTEAFF,TGTGCCAGCAGTTTAGGGGGAGGTACTGAAGCTTTCTTT
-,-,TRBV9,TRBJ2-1,CASSVVTSVRNEQFF,TGTGCCAGCAGCGTAGTAACCAGCGTGCGGAATGAGCAGTTCTTC
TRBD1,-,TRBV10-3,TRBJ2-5,CAINQGGGETQYF,TGTGCCATCAATCAAGGGGGCGGTGAGACCCAGTACTTC
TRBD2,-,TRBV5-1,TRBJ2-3,CASSGLANSDTQYF,TGCGCCAGCAGTGGACTAGCGAACTCAGATACGCAGTATTTT